The next 21 T cell receptor beta chains were all read from a single sample in a study of blood T cell repertoires in COVID-19. The assay was immunoSEQ multiplex PCR, and TCRdb's table has in-frame clones only and misses some. The table shows around 66,000 clones, with around 77% occurring only once. Sequenced sample: peripheral blood. Source of these receptors: a human donor in a cohort sampled during active COVID-19.

The chain uses TRBV5-4 and TRBJ2-1; 8 nucleotides align to TRBD2. CDR3 length equals 16 residues. Germline values: CDR1 SGHNT, CDR2 YYREEE (reference sequence). V was pared by 0 bases and J by 3 bases, with 5 bases of the junction left unmatched. The CDR3 spells CASSLGASGFYNEQFF. The DNA for the CDR3 is TGTGCCAGCAGCTTGGGGGCTAGCGGGTTCTACAATGAGCAGTTCTTC.

This clone came up a few times. V is TRBV6-2 or TRBV6-3 and J is TRBJ1-2; D is possibly TRBD1 (6 bases). Trimming took 5 bases from V and 3 from J, leaving 10 bases between them. This CDR3 contains 13 residues. Germline V lookup: CDR1 MNHEY, CDR2 SVGEGT. The CDR3 DNA reads as TGTGCCAGCAGTACTGGACAGTACTATGGCTACACCTTC. Translation: CASSTGQYYGYTF.

In its sample, this clone was seen once. The chain couples TRBV3-1 (or the pseudogene TRBV3-2) to TRBJ2-7; 7 bases are a match to TRBD1. J lost 0 bases, V lost 3 bases, and 2 bases had no gene match. From germline, CDR1 is LGHDT and CDR2 YNNKEL (reference sequence). The CDR3 covers 14 residues. The CDR3 is CASSHTGDSYEQYF. The CDR3, as DNA: TGTGCCAGCAGCCACACAGGGGACTCCTACGAGCAGTACTTC.

V gene TRBV7-9 combines with J gene TRBJ2-7; TRBD1 is a possible D gene (5 bases). Germline V CDR1 and CDR2: SEHNR, FQNEAQ (reference sequence). Trimming stripped 5 bases from V and 3 bases from J, with 11 bases between. There are 13 residues in the CDR3. DNA of the CDR3: TGTGCCAGCAGCCAAGAGACAGTCTACGAGCAGTACTTC. Its translation: CASSQETVYEQYF.

The V call is TRBV27, the J call TRBJ2-5; TRBD1 matches 10 bases. V trimming: 4 bases; J trimming: 2 bases; junction bases outside the gene matches: 7. From germline, CDR1 is MNHEY and CDR2 SMNVEV (reference sequence). The CDR3 contains 16 residues. CDR3 protein: CASSSHGQGGQETQYF. As DNA, the CDR3 is TGTGCCAGCAGTTCCCACGGACAGGGGGGGCAAGAGACCCAGTACTTC.

The V and J genes are TRBV12-5 and TRBJ2-3; 10 bases agree with TRBD1. There are 16 residues in the CDR3. Per the germline V gene, CDR1 is LGHNT and CDR2 is FRNRAP. V dropped 5 bases and J dropped 3; count of bases not matched to a gene: 8. The CDR3: CASGAGQGGLTDTQYF. The CDR3 nucleotides read TGTGCTAGTGGTGCCGGACAGGGGGGCTTAACAGATACGCAGTATTTT.

As DNA, the CDR3 is TGTGCCAGCACCATGGGACTAACTAATGAAAAACTGTTTTTT. It specifies CASTMGLTNEKLFF. This chain uses TRBV7-9 with TRBJ1-4, with D possibly TRBD1 on 5 matching bases. Germline V gene data show CDR1 as SEHNR and CDR2 as FQNEAQ (reference sequence). The CDR3 runs to 14 residues. Trimming took 7 bases from V and 1 from J, leaving 10 bases between them. The full variable domain, its missing parts supplied by reference TRBV7-9 and TRBJ1-4, is DTGVSQNPRHKITKRGQNVTFRCDPISEHNRLYWYRQTLGQGPEFLTYFQNEAQLEKSRLLSDRFSAERPKGSFSTLEIQRTEQGDSAMYLCASTMGLTNEKLFFGSGTQLSVL.

The V gene is TRBV4-3, the J gene TRBJ2-7; 8 nucleotides align to TRBD1. Germline V gene sequence: CDR1 LGHNA, CDR2 YSLEER. V was clipped by 3 bases and J by 3 bases; unmatched bases: 4. The CDR3 runs 14 residues. DNA for the CDR3: TGCGCCAGCAGCCACTTGACAGGGGACTACGAGCAGTACTTC. Its protein is CASSHLTGDYEQYF.

This clone was counted a single time. The V call is TRBV11-3, the J call TRBJ2-7, with a weak D call TRBD2 (6 bases). This CDR3 has 15 residues. Trimming pared 1 base from V and 3 bases from J, leaving 13 bases between. CDR1 is SGHNT and CDR2 is YENEEA in the germline V gene. The DNA of the CDR3 is TGTGCCAGCAGCTTAGCCCCGGGAGAGGGCTACGAGCAGTACTTC. Its protein product is CASSLAPGEGYEQYF.

The J gene is TRBJ1-2, the V gene TRBV28; 8 nucleotides match TRBD1. Germline V gene sequence: CDR1 MDHEN, CDR2 SYDVKM. CDR3 size: 16 residues. Trimming cost V 4 bases and J 5 bases; bases outside gene matches: 12. The CDR3 DNA sequence: TGTGCCAGCAGTTGGACAGGGACGGCGGCAGCATATGGCTACACCTTC. Translating gives CASSWTGTAAAYGYTF.

V gene TRBV30 combines with J gene TRBJ2-7; TRBD1 matches at 10 bases. The V and J ends lost 8 bases and 5 bases, in that order; junction bases with no gene match: 9. Germline loops: CDR1 GTSNPN, CDR2 SVGIG (reference sequence). This CDR3 contains 13 residues. The CDR3 DNA follows: TGTGCCGGGGGACAGGGGATAACCAACGAGCAGTACTTC. Protein product: CAGGQGITNEQYF.

The table lists this clone with a few counts. V usage is TRBV3-1 (or the pseudogene TRBV3-2) and J usage is TRBJ2-1; TRBD2 matches 7 bases. This CDR3 comprises 15 residues. V lost 2 bases and J lost 6; bases outside the gene matches: 7. CDR1 is LGHDT, CDR2 YNNKEL, per germline (reference sequence). The CDR3 nucleotides read TGTGCCAGCAGCCAACGGGGCCCGGGAGGCAATGAGCAGTTCTTC. Translated, it gives CASSQRGPGGNEQFF.

CDR3 residues: CASSYGSSGAYNEQFF. In DNA, the CDR3 is TGTGCCAGCAGCTATGGGAGTAGCGGGGCCTACAATGAGCAGTTCTTC. The chain joins TRBV5-5 to TRBJ2-1, with 8 bases that match TRBD2. Losses at the gene ends were 3 bases for V and 2 bases for J; bases not matched to a gene: 7. The CDR3 sequence is 16 residues long. The germline V gene encodes CDR1 SGHKS and CDR2 YYEKEE (reference sequence).

This chain uses TRBV3-1 (or the pseudogene TRBV3-2) with TRBJ2-6; TRBD1 aligns across 8 bases. Germline CDR1 reads LGHDT; CDR2 reads YNNKEL (reference sequence). V was pared by 1 base and J by 3 bases, with 11 bases of the junction left unmatched. This CDR3 has 19 amino acids. CDR3 sequence reads: CASSQVARQGAYGANVLTF. CDR3 DNA: TGTGCCAGCAGCCAAGTCGCGCGCCAGGGGGCTTATGGGGCCAACGTCCTGACTTTC.

This chain links TRBV19 with TRBJ2-6; perhaps TRBD2 as D (5 bases). This CDR3 is built from 16 residues. Germline V gene lookup returns CDR1 LNHDA and CDR2 SQIVND (reference sequence). The V end was cut by 4 bases, the J end by 4 bases, with 14 bases between. The CDR3 reads CASSKVKRVGANVLTF. In DNA form, the CDR3 reads TGTGCCAGTAGTAAGGTGAAGAGGGTCGGGGCCAACGTCCTGACTTTC.

The chain has TRBV10-3 and TRBJ2-7; 7 bases match TRBD2. V gave up 4 bases and J gave up 6 bases; unmatched junction bases: 9. The CDR3 totals 14 residues. Per germline, CDR1 ENHRY and CDR2 SYGVKD. The CDR3 here is CAISGAGAGSEQYF. The DNA for the CDR3 is TGTGCCATCAGTGGTGCGGGAGCGGGTTCCGAGCAGTACTTC.

The rearrangement joins TRBV4-3 to TRBJ1-1, with 9 bases identical to TRBD1. Germline V gene sequence: CDR1 LGHNA, CDR2 YSLEER. With 5 bases clipped from V and 4 bases from J, the junction kept 11 bases outside the gene matches. The CDR3 covers 16 residues. Here the CDR3 DNA reads TGCGCCAGCAGCAAACGACAGGGGGGATTGGGCACTGAAGCTTTCTTT. It encodes CASSKRQGGLGTEAFF.

CDR3 in amino acids: CASSMGGNEQFF. CDR3 DNA sequence: TGTGCCAGTAGTATGGGAGGGAATGAGCAGTTCTTC. The chain links TRBV19 to TRBJ2-1; 7 bases match TRBD2. This CDR3 has 12 residues. V shed 3 bases and J 7 bases; nucleotides not matched to a gene: 0. From germline, CDR1 is LNHDA and CDR2 SQIVND (reference sequence). Full variable domain (remainder filled in from reference TRBV19 and TRBJ2-1): DGGITQSPKYLFRKEGQNVTLSCEQNLNHDAMYWYRQDPGQGLRLIYYSQIVNDFQKGDIAEGYSVSREKKESFPLTVTSAQKNPTAFYLCASSMGGNEQFFGPGTRLTVL.

The V and J genes are TRBV25-1 and TRBJ2-2, with D perhaps TRBD1 (6 bases). The V and J ends lost 1 base and 5 bases respectively, with 14 bases between them. CDR3 size: 16 residues. The germline V gene encodes CDR1 MGHDK and CDR2 SYGVNS. The CDR3 region is CASSELVGAVTGELFF. CDR3 nucleotides: TGTGCCAGCAGTGAATTGGTGGGGGCTGTTACCGGGGAGCTGTTTTTT.

The rearrangement joins TRBV5-6 to TRBJ1-4, with TRBD1 matching over 7 bases. V shed 4 bases, J shed 6 bases, and the junction held 6 bases outside the gene matches. Per the germline V gene, CDR1 is SGHDT and CDR2 is YYEEEE. The CDR3 is 14 amino acids. The CDR3 sequence: CASSRGTEYEKLFF. CDR3 nucleotide sequence: TGTGCCAGCAGCCGAGGGACAGAATATGAAAAACTGTTTTTT.

The V call is TRBV7-3, the J call TRBJ2-3, with 7 nucleotides matching TRBD1. V was pared by 5 bases and J by 10 bases, with 12 bases of the junction left unmatched. Germline assignment: CDR1 SGHTA and CDR2 FQGTGA. The CDR3 is 14 amino acids. In nucleotides, the CDR3 is TGTGCCAGCAGCCACAGAGGGGGCAATGCAGCGCAGTATTTT. It codes for CASSHRGGNAAQYF.